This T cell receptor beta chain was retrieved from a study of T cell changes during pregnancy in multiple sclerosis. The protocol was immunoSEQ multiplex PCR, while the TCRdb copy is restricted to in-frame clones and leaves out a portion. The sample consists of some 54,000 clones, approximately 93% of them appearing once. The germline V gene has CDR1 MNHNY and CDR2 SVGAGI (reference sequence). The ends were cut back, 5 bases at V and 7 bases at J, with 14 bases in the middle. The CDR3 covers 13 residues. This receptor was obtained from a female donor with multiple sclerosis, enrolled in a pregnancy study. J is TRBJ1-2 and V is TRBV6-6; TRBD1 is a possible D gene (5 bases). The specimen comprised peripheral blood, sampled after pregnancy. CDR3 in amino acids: CASSGTGGSGYTF. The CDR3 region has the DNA TGTGCCAGCAGTGGAACGGGGGGTAGTGGCTACACCTTC.